Listed below are T cell receptor beta chains from one sample, sequenced in a study of cytomegalovirus exposure and HLA in healthy donors. The method was immunoSEQ multiplex PCR; TCRdb's version includes in-frame clones alone and lacks a portion of them. The table has some 150,000 clones, under 70% seen once. The sequenced material came from PBMCs. These receptors were collected from a woman aged 25 to 39 in good health and CMV-seropositive. CDR3s leave out the opening cysteine and the closing phenylalanine or tryptophan.

J | V | CDR3
TRBJ2-7 | TRBV5-1 | ASSPGQGSYEQY
TRBJ1-1 | TRBV28 | ASSWAFGGDTEAF
TRBJ1-2 | TRBV21-1 | ASSKEGQGNPNYGYT
TRBJ1-5 | TRBV2 | ASSAGPLDQPQH
TRBJ1-2 | TRBV11-2 | ASSLDGQGART
TRBJ1-5 | TRBV6-6 | ASSSDQPQH
TRBJ2-1 | TRBV7-3 | ASRSGTGNNEQF
TRBJ1-2 | TRBV6-5 | ASSSQGTYVGYT
TRBJ1-1 | TRBV7-2 | ASSPRTGSSNTEAF
TRBJ1-3 | TRBV27 | ASSLGNRGSGNTIY
. | TRBV29-1 | SVEDPGKTYEQY
TRBJ1-1 | TRBV7-9 | ASSLATRGLDTEAF
TRBJ2-5 | TRBV30 | AWSILGPEQY
TRBJ1-6 | TRBV6-5 | ASTSYNSPLH
TRBJ2-1 | TRBV6-4 | ASSDLAGGTYNEQF
TRBJ2-1 | TRBV4-1 | ASSQDTPRGGLKSYNEQF
TRBJ1-2 | TRBV4-2 | ASSQDQGFHYGYT
TRBJ2-1 | TRBV28 | ASSTGQVSYNEQF
TRBJ1-1 | TRBV30 | AWSVGGDTEAF
TRBJ2-5 | TRBV18 | ASSPSQGETQY
TRBJ1-1 | TRBV19 | ASSLGQGNTEAF
TRBJ2-7 | TRBV7-2 | ASSSIAGPVEQY
TRBJ2-7 | TRBV2 | ASSITSTYEQY
TRBJ2-7 | TRBV7-2 | ASSLTSASGHYEQY
TRBJ1-6 | TRBV2 | ASSSPDSPLH
TRBJ2-1 | TRBV19 | ASSKKGTIETEF
TRBJ2-1 | TRBV2 | ASSGNYRDLPTIRNEQF
TRBJ1-4 | TRBV10-3 | AISESRAGKLF
TRBJ1-2 | TRBV27 | ASRVTGSRGYT
TRBJ1-4 | TRBV23-1 | ASSPQATNEKLF
TRBJ2-2 | TRBV10-1 | ASSESGTSANTGELF
TRBJ1-1 | TRBV11-2 | ASSAHRGLGEAF
TRBJ1-2 | TRBV11-3 | ASSLDGSGQLHHGYT
TRBJ2-4 | TRBV5-1 | ASSSGQGVAKNIQY
. | TRBV6-6 | ATKSGGSYEQY
TRBJ2-5 | TRBV30 | AWSRRGGLETQY
TRBJ2-1 | TRBV5-5 | ASSTGTGSYNEQF
TRBJ2-5 | TRBV13 | ASSLRTSGPWETQY
TRBJ2-2 | TRBV30 | AWTPDRDPGELF
TRBJ1-3 | TRBV12-5 | ASGPPMGPPGNTIY
TRBJ2-7 | TRBV5-6 | ASSFPQGARTGEQY
TRBJ2-5 | TRBV5-1 | ASSLGWGVQYQETQY
TRBJ1-1 | TRBV5-1 | ASSLQGGTGGTEAF
TRBJ2-2 | TRBV19 | ASTPRDRDTGELF
TRBJ1-5 | TRBV6-5 | ASSYSFVGNQPQH
TRBJ1-2 | TRBV4-1 | ASSQVEQARYGYT
TRBJ1-6 | TRBV30 | AWSAFGDSPLH
TRBJ1-5 | TRBV6-1 | ASSEQGNNQPQH
TRBJ1-5 | TRBV6-5 | ASSQDGINQPQH
TRBJ2-1 | TRBV7-9 | ASSRLSGTSANEQF
TRBJ1-1 | TRBV20-1 | SARAGSKAF
TRBJ2-1 | TRBV2 | ASSPGQGAHEQF
TRBJ1-5 | TRBV10-3 | AISESEALVNQPQH
TRBJ2-7 | TRBV7-2 | ASSLVGFYRGYSSLEQY
TRBJ1-2 | TRBV11-2 | ASSSAGQGNYGYT
TRBJ1-4 | TRBV10-3 | AIGRTGGEKLF
TRBJ1-5 | TRBV2 | ASSKGGGQPQH
TRBJ2-1 | TRBV9 | ASSFNSGGKGEQF